The 32 T cell receptor beta chains listed next were all sequenced from one sample in a study of T cell changes during pregnancy in multiple sclerosis. Libraries were prepared by immunoSEQ multiplex PCR; TCRdb keeps only in-frame clonotypes and omits some of them. The sample lists 45,000 to 65,000 clones; approximately 90% were seen once. Sequencing was performed on CD4+ T cells from peripheral blood mononuclear cells, taken after pregnancy. The receptors were gathered from a female donor with multiple sclerosis, enrolled in a pregnancy study.

This rearrangement joins TRBV7-2 to TRBJ2-5; possible D gene TRBD2, 6 bases. CDR3 length equals 14 residues. Germline V gives CDR1 SGHTA, CDR2 FQGNSA. Deletions cut 5 bases from V and 3 bases from J, with 13 bases between. The CDR3 region is CASSPGVAKETQYF. Written as DNA, the CDR3 is TGTGCCAGCAGCCCGGGGGTGGCGAAAGAGACCCAGTACTTC.

This chain links TRBV4-1 with TRBJ2-7; TRBD1 matches 9 bases. The CDR3 sequence is 14 residues long. V trimming: 3 bases; J trimming: 4 bases; junction bases outside the gene matches: 4. Germline assignment: CDR1 MGHRA and CDR2 YSYEKL. The CDR3 here is CASSHPGQGYEQYF. CDR3 nucleotide sequence: TGCGCCAGCAGCCACCCGGGACAGGGATACGAGCAGTACTTC.

The chain couples TRBV6-5 to TRBJ2-7, with D possibly matching TRBD1 (5 bases). This CDR3 is 13 amino acids long. V lost 6 bases, J lost 2 bases, and 11 bases lay in between. Germline values: CDR1 MNHEY, CDR2 SVGAGI. CDR3 in amino acids: CASSLTGTYEQYF. The CDR3 DNA follows: TGTGCCAGCAGCTTAACAGGAACCTACGAGCAGTACTTC.

The genes are TRBV5-1 and TRBJ2-5; 8 bases are a match to TRBD1. CDR3 size: 14 residues. Germline CDR1 and CDR2: SGHRS and YFSETQ. The V and J ends lost 2 bases and 6 bases, in that order; junction bases with no gene match: 6. The CDR3 coding sequence is TGCGCCAGCAGCTTAGACAGGGGTGGGCAGACCCAGTACTTC. As protein: CASSLDRGGQTQYF.

This clone was seen once. CDR3 DNA: TGTGCCTGGAGTGTGGGCAGACAGGGAGAATATGGCTACACCTTC. Translation: CAWSVGRQGEYGYTF. This chain connects TRBV30 to TRBJ1-2, with 7 nucleotides matching TRBD1. CDR1 GTSNPN and CDR2 SVGIG come from the germline V gene (reference sequence). The CDR3 spans 15 residues. The V gene end was trimmed by 0 bases and the J gene end by 5 bases; junction bases not matched to a gene: 9.

V usage is TRBV6-1 and J usage is TRBJ2-3, with D possibly being TRBD1 (6 bases). Deletions cut 6 bases from V and 2 bases from J, with 15 bases between. The CDR3 runs to 15 residues. The V gene's germline CDR1 is MNHNS and CDR2 SASEGT. CDR3 region: CASSPPGQVTDTQYF. The CDR3 DNA sequence: TGTGCCAGCAGCCCCCCGGGACAAGTCACAGATACGCAGTATTTT.

V is TRBV5-1 and J is TRBJ2-1; a possible D gene is TRBD1 (6 bases). V was trimmed by 4 bases and J by 9 bases, leaving 17 bases between them. Germline loops: CDR1 SGHRS, CDR2 YFSETQ. This CDR3 is 14 amino acids long. CDR3 DNA sequence: TGCGCCAGCAGCCCTCCTGGACAGCCTCCTGAGCAGTTCTTC. Its translation is CASSPPGQPPEQFF.

This chain links TRBV7-9 with TRBJ2-1, with D possibly TRBD2 on 6 matching bases. Germline V gene lookup returns CDR1 SEHNR and CDR2 FQNEAQ (reference sequence). The CDR3 is 19 amino acids. The V end lost 5 bases, the J end lost 0 bases, and 23 bases lay between the germline ends. The CDR3 region has the DNA TGTGCCAGCAGCCCCCTGCAGCGGGCACGCCAAAGCTCCTACAATGAGCAGTTCTTC. Amino acid sequence: CASSPLQRARQSSYNEQFF.

The chain has TRBV14 and TRBJ2-2; 10 bases line up with TRBD2. Germline CDR1 is SGHDN and CDR2 is FVKESK. The length of the CDR3 is 15 residues. With V trimmed by 2 bases and J by 3 bases, 0 bases remained unmatched. The CDR3 DNA reads TGTGCCAGCAGCCAACTAGCGGGAGACACCGGGGAGCTGTTTTTT. The encoded protein is CASSQLAGDTGELFF.

This chain uses TRBV27 with TRBJ1-1; 8 nucleotides line up with TRBD1. The V gene's germline CDR1 is MNHEY and CDR2 SMNVEV (reference sequence). CDR3 length: 15 residues. The trim removed 5 bases at V and 1 base at J, leaving 6 bases unmatched. CDR3 protein: CASSGTGHSNTEAFF. In DNA form, the CDR3 reads TGTGCCAGCAGTGGGACAGGCCACTCGAACACTGAAGCTTTCTTT.

The chain joins TRBV10-1 to TRBJ2-7; possibly TRBD1 for D (5 bases). Trimming cost V 1 base and J 3 bases, with 16 bases left between them. The V gene's germline CDR1 is WNHNN and CDR2 SYGVQD (reference sequence). This CDR3 spans 16 amino acids. In DNA, the CDR3 is TGCGCCAGCAGTGAGTTCGAGACAGATGCGGACTACGAGCAGTACTTC. Its translation: CASSEFETDADYEQYF.

The rearrangement uses TRBV4-2 and TRBJ1-2, with TRBD1 identical over 7 bases. Germline V CDR1 and CDR2: LGHNA, YNFKEQ. The CDR3 is 16 residues long. With 0 bases clipped from V and 4 bases from J, the junction kept 8 bases outside the gene matches. CDR3 in amino acids: CASSQDEGALPYGYTF. CDR3 DNA sequence: TGTGCCAGCAGCCAAGATGAGGGGGCTCTCCCCTATGGCTACACCTTC.

This chain joins TRBV7-8 and TRBJ2-1; 12 bases are shared with TRBD2. Germline-derived CDR1 and CDR2 are SGHVS and FQNEAQ. The CDR3 loop spans 20 amino acids. V dropped 6 bases and J dropped 10; count of bases not matched to a gene: 25. The CDR3 spells CASSPVVLAGGEGWVDEQFF. The CDR3 DNA follows: TGTGCCAGCAGTCCCGTGGTGCTAGCGGGAGGGGAAGGCTGGGTTGACGAGCAGTTCTTC.

This clone was detected only once. The chain is built from TRBV5-4 and TRBJ2-2; TRBD2 aligns across 9 bases. The V gene's germline CDR1 is SGHNT and CDR2 YYREEE (reference sequence). The CDR3 is 15 residues long. Trimming at V came to 0 bases and at J to 4 bases, leaving 1 base not matched to a gene. The CDR3 spells CASSLGSGSTGELFF. The CDR3 DNA reads as TGTGCCAGCAGCTTGGGTAGCGGGAGCACCGGGGAGCTGTTTTTT.

The chain is built from TRBV28 and TRBJ2-2; 7 bases fit TRBD1. CDR1 and CDR2 from the germline V gene are MDHEN and SYDVKM. The junction had 14 bases not matched to a gene; V was cut back by 6 bases and J by 4 bases. CDR3 length: 17 residues. CDR3 loop: CASRGDRDSLLTGELFF. Written as DNA, the CDR3 is TGTGCCAGCAGGGGTGACCGGGACAGCCTCCTCACCGGGGAGCTGTTTTTT. The whole variable domain, filled in from reference TRBV28 and TRBJ2-2, reads DVKVTQSSRYLVKRTGEKVFLECVQDMDHENMFWYRQDPGLGLRLIYFSYDVKMKEKGDIPEGYSVSREKKERFSLILESASTNQTSMYLCASRGDRDSLLTGELFFGEGSRLTVL.

The chain uses TRBV5-4 and TRBJ2-3, with 8 positions matching TRBD2. The germline V gene encodes CDR1 SGHNT and CDR2 YYREEE (reference sequence). The CDR3 is 14 amino acids. The trim removed 1 base at V and 6 bases at J, leaving 4 bases unmatched. The CDR3 DNA is TGTGCCAGCAGCTTGCGGTCTAGCGGGGATACGCAGTATTTT. It is translated as CASSLRSSGDTQYF.

The V and J genes are TRBV9 and TRBJ2-1, with 13 bases fitting TRBD2. This CDR3 comprises 16 residues. Trimming cost V 1 base and J 7 bases; bases outside gene matches: 5. Looked up from germline, CDR1 is SGDLS and CDR2 is YYNGEE. The CDR3: CASSVRTSGSGNEQFF. The CDR3 bases are TGTGCCAGCAGCGTAAGGACTAGCGGGAGTGGGAATGAGCAGTTCTTC.

The CDR3 region has the DNA TGTGCCAGCTCACCACCCGAACGGTCTGAAGCTTTCTTT. Amino acid sequence: CASSPPERSEAFF. The chain joins TRBV18 to TRBJ1-1, with unresolved D. The ends were cut back, 0 bases at V and 6 bases at J, with 8 bases in the middle. Germline values: CDR1 KGHSH, CDR2 LQKENI. CDR3 length equals 13 residues.

V is TRBV5-4 and J is TRBJ2-2; TRBD1 aligns across 9 bases. With V trimmed by 4 bases and J by 7 bases, 5 bases remained unmatched. Germline assignment: CDR1 SGHNT and CDR2 YYREEE (reference sequence). This CDR3 has 14 residues. The CDR3: CASSRTGVSGELFF. As DNA, the CDR3 is TGTGCCAGCAGCCGGACAGGGGTGAGCGGGGAGCTGTTTTTT.

This rearrangement joins TRBV28 to TRBJ1-6; a weak D match, TRBD1 (6 bases). There are 15 residues in the CDR3. CDR1 and CDR2 (germline): MDHEN, SYDVKM. The V gene lost 3 bases and the J gene lost 9 bases, with 15 bases spanning the gap. The CDR3 DNA reads TGTGCCAGCAGTTTCACAGGGAGTTCAACTTCACCCCTCCACTTT. The encoded protein is CASSFTGSSTSPLHF. The variable domain in full, completed from reference TRBV28 and TRBJ1-6, reads DVKVTQSSRYLVKRTGEKVFLECVQDMDHENMFWYRQDPGLGLRLIYFSYDVKMKEKGDIPEGYSVSREKKERFSLILESASTNQTSMYLCASSFTGSSTSPLHFGNGTRLTVT.

The genes are TRBV5-6 and TRBJ2-5; 12 bases are shared with TRBD1. The CDR3 is made up of 15 amino acids. CDR1 is SGHDT, CDR2 YYEEEE, per germline. After removal of 3 bases from V and 5 bases from J, the junction contained 5 bases not matched to a gene. CDR3 loop: CASSWGQGAGETQYF. CDR3 bases: TGTGCCAGCAGCTGGGGACAGGGGGCGGGGGAGACCCAGTACTTC.

The rearrangement uses TRBV27 and TRBJ2-4; 7 bases fit TRBD2. V was pared by 6 bases and J by 10 bases, with 12 bases of the junction left unmatched. CDR1 and CDR2 (germline): MNHEY, SMNVEV (reference sequence). The CDR3 sequence is 14 residues long. The CDR3 sequence is CASRPIGTTNIQYF. The CDR3 DNA sequence: TGTGCCAGCAGACCAATCGGGACTACAAATATTCAGTACTTC.

The V and J genes are TRBV7-9 and TRBJ1-5; a possible D gene is TRBD1 (5 bases). The CDR3 is 15 amino acids. The V gene's germline CDR1 is SEHNR and CDR2 FQNEAQ (reference sequence). The germline V and J ends were trimmed by 1 base and 3 bases, with 10 bases remaining between them. The CDR3 bases are TGTGCCAGCAGCTTAGGGGGGGGTTACAATCAGCCCCAGCATTTT. Its translation is CASSLGGGYNQPQHF.

This chain connects TRBV4-3 to TRBJ1-2; a weak D match, TRBD1 (5 bases). CDR3 size: 16 residues. Trimming removed 0 bases from V and 7 bases from J, with 18 bases in between. Germline CDR1 reads LGHNA; CDR2 reads YSLEER. CDR3 in amino acids: CASSQDPNRQNSGYTF. DNA of the CDR3: TGCGCCAGCAGCCAAGATCCCAATCGACAGAATAGTGGCTACACCTTC.

The V call is TRBV5-5, the J call TRBJ1-6; D may be TRBD1 (6 bases). Trimming removed 8 bases from V and 9 bases from J, with 12 bases in between. Germline V gives CDR1 SGHKS, CDR2 YYEKEE (reference sequence). This CDR3 spans 12 amino acids. This CDR3 is CASNRDISPLHF. The CDR3 nucleotides read TGTGCCAGTAACAGGGATATTTCACCCCTCCACTTT.

This chain connects TRBV2 to TRBJ2-7; TRBD2 agrees at 8 bases. V lost 4 bases, J lost 2 bases, and 7 bases stayed unmatched. In germline, CDR1 is SNHLY, CDR2 FYNNEI. The CDR3 is 15 amino acids. In DNA form, the CDR3 reads TGTGCCAGCAGTGCAACTAGCGGAGTTACCTACGAGCAGTACTTC. Translated, it gives CASSATSGVTYEQYF.

This rearrangement joins TRBV5-1 to TRBJ1-2, with 12 bases aligning to TRBD1. Trimming cost V 0 bases and J 8 bases; bases outside gene matches: 5. This CDR3 is 15 amino acids long. Per the germline V gene, CDR1 is SGHRS and CDR2 is YFSETQ. The DNA of the CDR3 is TGCGCCAGCAGCTTGGGGGGACAGGGGGCAGGCGGCTACACCTTC. Its translation is CASSLGGQGAGGYTF.

The table lists this clone with a count of one. The chain combines TRBV4-2 with TRBJ2-5, with D unclear. This CDR3 has 13 residues. The germline CDR1 and CDR2 sequences are LGHNA and YNFKEQ. The V gene lost 1 base and the J gene lost 4 bases, with 7 bases spanning the gap. The CDR3 DNA follows: TGTGCCAGCAGCCAAGTCCAGTCAGAGACCCAGTACTTC. Amino acids: CASSQVQSETQYF.

This rearrangement joins TRBV11-2 to TRBJ2-6; 7 bases line up with TRBD1. CDR1 and CDR2 (germline): SGHAT, FQNNGV. The J segment lost 2 bases and the V segment lost 5 bases, leaving 3 bases of the junction unmatched. The CDR3 is 15 residues long. The CDR3 DNA sequence: TGTGCCAGCAGCCAAACAGGGGCTGGGGCCAACGTCCTGACTTTC. As protein: CASSQTGAGANVLTF.

The chain recombines TRBV6-6 with TRBJ1-3; 9 positions agree with TRBD1. The CDR3 runs to 16 residues. V shed 6 bases and J 0 bases; nucleotides not matched to a gene: 6. CDR1 is MNHNY and CDR2 is SVGAGI in the germline V gene (reference sequence). CDR3 amino acids: CASRRQGVSSGNTIYF. CDR3 DNA sequence: TGTGCCAGCAGACGACAGGGGGTTTCCTCTGGAAACACCATATATTTT.

This chain connects TRBV5-1 to TRBJ2-2, with TRBD1 matching over 8 bases. The CDR3 runs to 16 residues. CDR1 SGHRS and CDR2 YFSETQ come from the germline V gene. The J segment lost 1 base and the V segment lost 4 bases, leaving 6 bases of the junction unmatched. CDR3 in DNA: TGCGCCAGCAGCCCTCGACAGGGGCAGAACACCGGGGAGCTGTTTTTT. Encoded protein: CASSPRQGQNTGELFF.

The chain recombines TRBV19 with TRBJ1-1, with 8 bases that match TRBD1. V trimming: 1 base; J trimming: 10 bases; junction bases outside the gene matches: 2. This CDR3 is built from 12 residues. CDR1 and CDR2 (germline): LNHDA, SQIVND (reference sequence). The CDR3 loop reads CASSIVQGGAFF. DNA for the CDR3: TGTGCCAGTAGTATAGTACAGGGGGGAGCTTTCTTT.